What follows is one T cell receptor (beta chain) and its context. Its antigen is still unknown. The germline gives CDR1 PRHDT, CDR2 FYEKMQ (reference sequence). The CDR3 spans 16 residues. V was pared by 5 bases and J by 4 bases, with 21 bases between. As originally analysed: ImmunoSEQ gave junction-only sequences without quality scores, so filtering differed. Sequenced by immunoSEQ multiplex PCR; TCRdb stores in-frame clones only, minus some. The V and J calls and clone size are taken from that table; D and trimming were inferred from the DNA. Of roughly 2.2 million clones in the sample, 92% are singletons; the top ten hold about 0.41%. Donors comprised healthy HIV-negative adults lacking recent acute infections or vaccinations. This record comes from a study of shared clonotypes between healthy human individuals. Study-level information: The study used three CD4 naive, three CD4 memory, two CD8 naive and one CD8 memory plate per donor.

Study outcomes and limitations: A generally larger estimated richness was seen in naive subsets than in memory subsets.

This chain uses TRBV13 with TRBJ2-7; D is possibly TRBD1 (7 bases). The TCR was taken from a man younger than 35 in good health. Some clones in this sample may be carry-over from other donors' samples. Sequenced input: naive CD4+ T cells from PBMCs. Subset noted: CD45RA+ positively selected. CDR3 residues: CASSPMRGDSRYEQYF. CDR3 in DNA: TGTGCCAGCAGCCCAATGAGGGGGGACAGCCGATACGAGCAGTACTTC. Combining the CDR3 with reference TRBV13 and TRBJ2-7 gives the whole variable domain AAGVIQSPRHLIKEKRETATLKCYPIPRHDTVYWYQQGPGQDPQFLISFYEKMQSDKGSIPDRFSAQQFSDYHSELNMSSLELGDSALYFCASSPMRGDSRYEQYFGPGTRLTVT.